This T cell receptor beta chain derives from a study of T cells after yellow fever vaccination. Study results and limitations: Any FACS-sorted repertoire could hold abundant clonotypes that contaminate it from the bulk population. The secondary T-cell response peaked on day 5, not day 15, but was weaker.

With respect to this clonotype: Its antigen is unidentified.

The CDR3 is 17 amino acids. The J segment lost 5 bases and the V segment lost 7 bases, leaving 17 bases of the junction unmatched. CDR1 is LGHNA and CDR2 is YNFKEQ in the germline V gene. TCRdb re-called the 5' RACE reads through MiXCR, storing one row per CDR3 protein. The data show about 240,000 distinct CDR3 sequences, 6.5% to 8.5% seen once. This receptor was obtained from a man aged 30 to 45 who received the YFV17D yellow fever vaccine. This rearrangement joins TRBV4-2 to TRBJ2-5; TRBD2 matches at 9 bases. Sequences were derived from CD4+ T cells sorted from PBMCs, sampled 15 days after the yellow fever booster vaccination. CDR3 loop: CASNTLGASGEPETQYF. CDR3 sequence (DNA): TGTGCCAGCAACACCCTGGGGGCTAGCGGGGAACCGGAGACCCAGTACTTC.